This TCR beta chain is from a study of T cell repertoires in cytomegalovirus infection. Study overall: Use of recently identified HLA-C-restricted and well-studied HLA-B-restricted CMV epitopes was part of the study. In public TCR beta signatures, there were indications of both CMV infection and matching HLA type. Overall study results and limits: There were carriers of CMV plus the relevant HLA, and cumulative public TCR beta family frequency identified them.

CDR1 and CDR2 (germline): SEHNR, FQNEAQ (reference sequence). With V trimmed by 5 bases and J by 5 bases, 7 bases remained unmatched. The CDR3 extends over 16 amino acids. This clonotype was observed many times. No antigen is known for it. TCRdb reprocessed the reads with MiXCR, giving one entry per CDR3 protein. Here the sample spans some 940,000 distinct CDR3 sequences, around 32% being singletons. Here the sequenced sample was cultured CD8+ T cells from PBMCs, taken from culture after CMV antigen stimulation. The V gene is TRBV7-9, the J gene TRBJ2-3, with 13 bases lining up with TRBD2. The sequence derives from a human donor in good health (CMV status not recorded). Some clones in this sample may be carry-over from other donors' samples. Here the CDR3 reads CASSPRTSGGGDTQYF. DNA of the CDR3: TGTGCCAGCAGCCCCCGGACTAGCGGGGGTGGAGATACGCAGTATTTT.